This TCR beta chain was recorded in a study of OX40 agonist ivuxolimab in advanced cancers. On the study more broadly: Three patients responded partially, comprising one with hepatocellular carcinoma and two with cutaneous melanoma.

In this sample, this clone turned up once. Its antigen is not identified. Patients with autoimmune history or systemic immunosuppression were excluded. Study findings and constraints: There was clonal expansion of CD4+ and CD8+ blood T cells by week 6 at 0.1 to 3.0 mg/kg.

The assay was immunoSEQ multiplex PCR, and TCRdb's table has in-frame clones only and misses some. Here the sample spans some 83,000 clones, approximately 90% being singletons. The source material was CD4+ or CD8+ T cells sorted from blood, sampled in a trial of the OX40 agonist ivuxolimab. The clonotype comes from an adult with an advanced solid tumor such as melanoma, head and neck, liver or kidney cancer.

In nucleotides, the CDR3 is TGCGCCAGCAGCTTTAGAGGCGGCGGCTCCTACAATGAGCAGTTCTTC. This encodes CASSFRGGGSYNEQFF. The V call is TRBV4-1, the J call TRBJ2-1; no definite D call. The CDR3 length is 16 residues. Per germline, CDR1 MGHRA and CDR2 YSYEKL. V was cut by 5 bases and J by 0 bases, with 14 bases left in between.